A selection of T cell receptor beta chains follows, all from one sample in a study of cytomegalovirus exposure and HLA in healthy donors. Generated by immunoSEQ multiplex PCR, the TCRdb table keeps only in-frame clones and is missing some. The sample records some 120,000 clones, roughly 71% being singletons. Material for sequencing was PBMCs. The source of these receptors is a woman aged 50 to 60 in good health and CMV-seropositive. Each CDR3 is given with its conserved first and last residue. Each record gives: J gene, D gene, V gene, clone size, CDR3 protein, CDR3 DNA. D genes are given only for firm matches. The size field is filled for only some rows; it gives once, few, many or a size class.

>TRBJ1-4|-|TRBV10-3|-
CAISVTSGEKLFF
TGTGCCATCAGTGTGACGTCGGGGGAAAAACTGTTTTTT
>TRBJ1-5|-|TRBV19|-
CASSRAGLSHQPQHF
TGTGCCAGTAGTAGGGCGGGACTCTCCCATCAGCCCCAGCATTTT
>TRBJ1-6|TRBD1|TRBV9|-
CASSVTGTDYSPLHF
TGTGCCAGCAGCGTAACCGGGACAGATTATTCACCCCTCCACTTT
>TRBJ1-5|-|TRBV28|-
CASSLAPTPQHF
TGTGCCAGCAGTTTAGCCCCGACTCCCCAGCATTTT
>TRBJ1-5|TRBD1|TRBV6-5|-
CASSRLDRGNQPQHF
TGTGCCAGCAGTCGCCTCGACAGGGGAAATCAGCCCCAGCATTTT
>TRBJ2-7|-|TRBV21-1|-
CASRDTGPGTQQEQYF
TGTGCCAGCAGGGATACAGGGCCCGGGACCCAGCAGGAGCAGTACTTC
>TRBJ1-1|TRBD1|TRBV11-3|-
CASSLDRAGQGEAFF
TGTGCCAGCAGCTTAGATCGGGCGGGACAGGGTGAAGCTTTCTTT
>TRBJ1-1|-|TRBV30|once
CAWSVLLTKAEAFF
TGTGCCTGGAGTGTACTCCTTACTAAGGCTGAAGCTTTCTTT
>TRBJ2-7|TRBD1|TRBV19|few
CASSTVGTGVAEQYF
TGTGCCAGTTCTACCGTTGGGACAGGGGTCGCCGAGCAGTACTTC
>TRBJ2-3|TRBD2|TRBV5-1|few
CASSFGTSGGKQTDTQYF
TGCGCCAGCAGCTTCGGAACTAGCGGGGGGAAACAGACAGATACGCAGTATTTT
>TRBJ1-2|-|TRBV10-2|-
CASSEGYYGYTF
TGCGCCAGCAGTGAGGGATACTATGGTTACACCTTC
>TRBJ2-7|-|TRBV9|-
CASSPRRTPYEQYF
TGTGCCAGCAGCCCGAGGAGAACCCCCTACGAGCAGTACTTC
>TRBJ1-1|-|TRBV7-9|-
CASSELRGNTEAFF
TGTGCCAGCAGCGAACTCAGGGGGAACACTGAAGCTTTCTTT
>TRBJ1-6|-|TRBV27|-
CASSRTSSSYNSPLHF
TGTGCCAGCAGTCGAACCTCGAGCTCCTATAATTCACCCCTCCACTTT
>TRBJ1-1|-|TRBV6-7|-
CASTTPPVTTGGTEAFF
TGTGCCAGCACCACACCCCCGGTAACGACCGGCGGGACTGAAGCTTTCTTT
>TRBJ2-5|TRBD1|TRBV5-4|-
CASSSQGESETQYF
TGTGCCAGCAGCTCGCAGGGGGAATCAGAGACCCAGTACTTC
>TRBJ1-6|-|TRBV11-3|-
CASSLAQNSPLHF
TGTGCCAGCAGCTTAGCGCAGAATTCACCCCTCCACTTT
>TRBJ1-4|-|TRBV2|-
CASSEGGWTNEKLFF
TGTGCCAGCAGTGAAGGGGGCTGGACTAATGAAAAACTGTTTTTT
>TRBJ2-1|TRBD2|TRBV5-4|-
CASSHTWTSNLGSEQFF
TGTGCCAGCAGCCACACTTGGACTAGTAATTTGGGGAGTGAGCAGTTCTTC
>TRBJ2-1|TRBD2|TRBV5-1|-
CASSLESPSGGSDEQFF
TGCGCCAGCAGCTTGGAGTCGCCTAGCGGGGGGTCTGATGAGCAGTTCTTC
>TRBJ2-2|-|TRBV30|-
CAWSALGGPNTGELFF
TGTGCCTGGAGTGCCTTGGGGGGTCCGAACACCGGGGAGCTGTTTTTT
>TRBJ2-7|-|TRBV11-3|-
CASSPTGYEQYF
TGTGCCAGCAGTCCCACGGGCTACGAGCAGTACTTC
>TRBJ2-1|-|TRBV7-9|few
CASSLSSRATYNEQFF
TGTGCCAGCAGCTTAAGTTCCAGGGCAACCTACAATGAGCAGTTCTTC
>TRBJ2-7|TRBD1|TRBV29-1|-
CSVPTGGGDEQYF
TGCAGCGTGCCTACAGGGGGCGGAGACGAGCAGTACTTC
>TRBJ2-2|TRBD2|TRBV18|-
CASSAGGRITGELFF
TGTGCCAGCTCAGCGGGAGGACGGATCACCGGGGAGCTGTTTTTT
>TRBJ1-6|-|TRBV4-3|-
CASSSSIGRDSPLHF
TGCGCCAGCAGCTCCTCAATCGGGAGGGATTCACCCCTCCACTTT
>TRBJ2-1|-|TRBV19|-
CASRGTGGHEQFF
TGTGCCAGTAGGGGGACGGGGGGCCATGAGCAGTTCTTC
>TRBJ2-1|-|TRBV6-5|-
CARKGGGFRHNEQFF
TGTGCCAGGAAGGGGGGGGGTTTTAGACACAATGAGCAGTTCTTC
>TRBJ2-3|TRBD2|TRBV15|-
CATSRSGTNAPDTQYF
TGTGCCACCAGCCGTTCCGGGACTAACGCCCCAGATACGCAGTATTTT
>TRBJ1-1|-|TRBV7-9|-
CASSFPPLNTEAFF
TGTGCCAGCAGCTTTCCCCCCTTGAACACTGAAGCTTTCTTT
>TRBJ1-1|-|TRBV11-3|-
CASSIQGYTEAFF
TGTGCCAGCAGCATTCAGGGTTACACTGAAGCTTTCTTT
>TRBJ1-2|-|TRBV19|few
CASTPLQGSYGYTF
TGTGCCAGTACTCCCCTCCAGGGATCCTATGGCTACACCTTC
>TRBJ1-5|-|TRBV5-4|-
CASSVGDQPQHF
TGTGCCAGCAGCGTGGGAGATCAGCCCCAGCATTTT
>TRBJ2-5|TRBD1|TRBV5-1|-
CASSLWGTVQETQYF
TGCGCCAGCAGCTTGTGGGGGACAGTCCAAGAGACCCAGTACTTC
>TRBJ2-3|TRBD2|TRBV30|-
CAWSARGGDTDTQYF
TGTGCCTGGAGTGCCCGCGGGGGGGACACAGATACGCAGTATTTT
>TRBJ2-7|-|TRBV7-9|-
CASSFVRQATYEQYF
TGTGCCAGCAGCTTCGTCCGACAGGCGACCTACGAGCAGTACTTC
>TRBJ2-1|-|TRBV13|-
CASSLRDNYNEQFF
TGTGCCAGCAGCTTAAGGGACAACTACAATGAGCAGTTCTTC
>TRBJ2-3|-|TRBV6-9|-
CARGSCPDTQYF
TGTGCCCGGGGGAGCTGCCCAGATACGCAGTATTTT
>TRBJ1-5|-|TRBV25-1|-
CASSESRTADSNQPQHF
TGTGCCAGCAGTGAAAGCCGGACAGCGGATAGCAATCAGCCCCAGCATTTT
>TRBJ2-5|-|TRBV5-1|medium-sized
CASSPGTQYF
TGCGCCAGCAGTCCCGGGACCCAGTACTTC
>TRBJ2-2|TRBD2|TRBV19|-
CASSVSGTSGTGELFF
TGTGCCAGTAGTGTATCCGGGACTAGCGGGACCGGGGAGCTGTTTTTT
>TRBJ2-2|TRBD2|TRBV5-1|-
CASSLRAGGPSGELFF
TGCGCCAGCAGCTTGAGAGCGGGGGGGCCTAGCGGGGAGCTGTTTTTT
>TRBJ2-3|TRBD2|TRBV19|many
CASSTNGGASTDTQYF
TGTGCCAGTAGTACCAACGGGGGGGCCAGCACAGATACGCAGTATTTT
>TRBJ2-1|-|TRBV7-9|-
CASSLAGGGINEQFF
TGTGCCAGCAGCTTAGCGGGGGGTGGCATCAATGAGCAGTTCTTC
>TRBJ1-1|-|TRBV11-2|-
CASSLRDSRTEAFF
TGTGCCAGCAGCTTACGGGACTCGCGAACTGAAGCTTTCTTT
>TRBJ1-4|-|TRBV4-2|-
CASSQDLTETNEKLFF
TGTGCCAGCAGCCAAGATCTGACAGAAACTAATGAAAAACTGTTTTTT
>TRBJ1-5|-|TRBV7-6|-
CASSPSGGNQPQHF
TGTGCCAGCAGCCCCTCCGGAGGCAATCAGCCCCAGCATTTT
>TRBJ2-7|TRBD1|TRBV11-2|-
CASFNTGTGIF
TGTGCCAGCTTCAACACCGGGACAGGGATCTTC
>TRBJ2-3|-|TRBV27|few
CASSLTSRDTDTQYF
TGTGCCAGCAGTCTAACTTCACGGGACACAGATACGCAGTATTTT
>TRBJ1-2|-|TRBV12-2|-
CASRPRTRMF
TGTGCAAGTCGCCCAAGGACACGAATGTTC
>TRBJ1-1|-|TRBV30|many
CAWRRGRANTEAFF
TGTGCCTGGAGGCGGGGACGGGCAAACACTGAAGCTTTCTTT
>TRBJ2-2|-|TRBV7-8|few
CASSQQVTGELFF
TGTGCCAGCAGCCAACAGGTCACCGGGGAGCTGTTTTTT
>TRBJ1-1|-|TRBV5-6|-
CASSLLGGKAEAFF
TGTGCCAGCAGCTTGTTGGGAGGGAAAGCTGAAGCTTTCTTT
>TRBJ2-7|TRBD1|TRBV11-2|-
CASRHDRALSYEQYF
TGTGCCAGCAGACACGACAGGGCTCTCTCCTACGAGCAGTACTTC